The clone carrying this T cell receptor beta chain has at least ten counts. Its antigen is currently unknown. This CDR3 spans 16 amino acids. The V end was cut by 5 bases, the J end by 0 bases, with 14 bases between. CDR1 SEHNR and CDR2 FQNEAQ come from the germline V gene (reference sequence). The data stem from a study of T cells in Graves' hyperthyroidism and ophthalmopathy. Overall study results and limits: Researchers report that a 13 V-J model separated ophthalmopathy from stable hyperthyroidism.

Amplification of TCR beta CDR3 regions was performed using RNA transcripts as template. In the first-round RT-PCR of the TCR CDR3, the HTBI primer set was used. Each CDR3 protein gets one entry after TCRdb re-called the multiplex PCR reads with MiXCR. The sample contains fewer than 850,000 distinct CDR3 sequences, 15% to 20% of which appear only once. The sample taken for sequencing was blood. The TCR was taken from a man aged 45-65 years with Graves' hyperthyroidism. This chain connects TRBV7-9 to TRBJ2-1; no definite D call. The CDR3 DNA reads as TGTGCCAGCAGCGAGTCTAGGCTCAGCTCCTACAATGAGCAGTTCTTC. This encodes CASSESRLSSYNEQFF.